This TCR beta chain stems from a study of shared T cell receptors in the human thymus. Between the trimmed V and J ends, which lost 6 bases and 1 base, there was a span of 9 bases. Germline lookup yields CDR1 MNHNY and CDR2 SVGAGI (reference sequence). This CDR3 is built from 13 residues. TCRdb keeps only in-frame clones here, not all; method: immunoSEQ multiplex PCR. Here the sample spans 700,000 or so clones, 70% to 90% being singletons. The same data also contributed to another study, on human thymus T cells. As that report states: Corrective cardiac surgery supplied the resected thymus tissue.

The gene calls are TRBV6-6 and TRBJ1-1; a possible D gene is TRBD1 (6 bases). The sequence was collected from a girl less than two years old with a congenital heart defect. The specimen sequenced was thymocytes. CDR3 DNA sequence: TGTGCCAGCAGACAGGGAAGGAACACTGAAGCTTTCTTT. It specifies CASRQGRNTEAFF.